These T cell receptor beta chains were read from a single sample in a study of CD8+ T cells in alopecia areata. Using immunoSEQ multiplex PCR, the repertoire was profiled, and TCRdb retains in-frame clones only, with some absent. The sample includes about 150,000 clones, over 70% seen only once; the top ten take less than 15%. Here the sequenced sample was CD8+ T cells sorted from blood, taken at week 0. These receptor sequences come from a human donor with alopecia areata. The CDR3 runs from the conserved cysteine through the conserved F or W. The order of the fields is J gene, clone size, D gene, V gene, CDR3 protein, CDR3 DNA. A D gene is named only where the DNA matches it firmly. Where a row states a size, it is once, few, many or the class of an expanded clone; other rows omit it.

TRBJ2-1 - - TRBV29-1 CSVEDDYNEQFF TGCAGCGTTGAGGATGATTACAATGAGCAGTTCTTC
TRBJ2-7 - TRBD1 TRBV2 CASSELSGGRNEQYF TGTGCCAGCAGTGAACTATCAGGGGGCAGGAACGAGCAGTACTTC
TRBJ2-3 once - TRBV4-1 CASSQASADTQYF TGCGCCAGCAGCCAGGCGTCGGCAGATACGCAGTATTTT
TRBJ2-2 - - TRBV14 CASSPRGGTTGELFF TGTGCCAGCAGCCCTAGGGGAGGCACCACCGGGGAGCTGTTTTTT
TRBJ1-2 - - TRBV29-1 CSVEESGYGYTF TGCAGCGTTGAAGAATCCGGCTATGGCTACACCTTC
TRBJ2-7 - - TRBV7-9 CASSVPGTPYEQYF TGTGCCAGCAGCGTACCCGGGACGCCCTACGAGCAGTACTTC
TRBJ1-3 - - TRBV19 CASSLAVNFGNTIYF TGTGCCAGTAGCCTCGCGGTGAACTTCGGAAACACCATATATTTT
TRBJ1-4 - - TRBV6-6 CASSNPGTANEKLFF TGTGCCAGCAGTAACCCCGGGACGGCAAATGAAAAACTGTTTTTT
TRBJ1-5 - - TRBV4-1 CASSLQRGDMQPQHF TGCGCCAGCAGCCTCCAGAGGGGGGACATGCAGCCCCAGCATTTT
TRBJ2-7 once - TRBV7-9 CASSWGPGEQYF TGTGCCAGCAGCTGGGGCCCGGGCGAGCAGTACTTC
TRBJ2-3 - TRBD2 TRBV27 CASSLAGGGTDTQYF TGTGCCAGCAGTTTAGCGGGGGGGGGCACAGATACGCAGTATTTT
TRBJ2-7 - - TRBV27 CASSLAWTGSSYEQYF TGTGCCAGCAGTCTCGCCTGGACTGGCAGCTCCTACGAGCAGTACTTC
TRBJ1-1 - - TRBV27 CASSGDGNTEAFF TGTGCCAGCAGTGGGGACGGTAACACTGAAGCTTTCTTT
TRBJ1-1 - - TRBV6-5 CASSYSLQGTEAFF TGTGCCAGCAGTTACTCCTTACAGGGTACTGAAGCTTTCTTT
TRBJ2-1 - - TRBV7-9 CASSYAGRGYNEQFF TGTGCCAGCAGCTACGCGGGAAGGGGCTACAATGAGCAGTTCTTC
TRBJ1-1 - - TRBV4-1 CASSREASLNTEAFF TGCGCCAGCAGCCGAGAGGCCAGTCTGAACACTGAAGCTTTCTTT
TRBJ2-3 - TRBD2 TRBV2 CASSEAGGGDTQYF TGTGCCAGCAGTGAAGCTGGGGGGGGAGATACGCAGTATTTT
TRBJ2-2 - - TRBV12-5 CASGLVLSRGGGELFF TGTGCTAGTGGTTTGGTCCTCTCCCGAGGCGGCGGGGAGCTGTTTTTT
TRBJ2-5 - TRBD1 TRBV7-7 CASSLGQGETQYF TGTGCCAGCAGCTTAGGACAGGGGGAGACCCAGTACTTC
TRBJ2-2 - - TRBV30 CAWSLGSGELFF TGTGCCTGGAGTCTCGGCTCCGGGGAGCTGTTTTTT
TRBJ2-7 - - TRBV15 CATSRVQYGNEQYF TGTGCCACCAGCAGAGTTCAGTATGGAAACGAGCAGTACTTC
TRBJ2-7 once - TRBV7-9 CASSSEGDEYF TGTGCCAGCAGCTCAGAAGGGGATGAGTACTTC
TRBJ2-1 - - TRBV30 CAWSVRVNEQFF TGTGCCTGGAGTGTTCGGGTGAATGAGCAGTTCTTC
TRBJ2-7 - - TRBV2 CASIVLTTYEQYF TGTGCCAGCATTGTCCTCACAACCTACGAGCAGTACTTC
TRBJ2-3 - TRBD2 TRBV7-9 CASSFPAGGADTQYF TGTGCCAGCAGCTTTCCGGCGGGGGGTGCAGATACGCAGTATTTT
TRBJ1-1 - - TRBV29-1 CSVEGMNTEAFF TGCAGCGTTGAAGGTATGAACACTGAAGCTTTCTTT
TRBJ1-2 once - TRBV9 CASTQDGTDWSGYTF TGTGCCAGCACCCAAGACGGGACGGACTGGAGTGGCTACACCTTC
TRBJ1-3 - TRBD1 TRBV2 CASSEEVGTGFGNTIYF TGTGCCAGCAGTGAAGAAGTCGGGACAGGGTTCGGAAACACCATATATTTT
TRBJ2-1 - - TRBV4-2 CASSYGPIDNEQFF TGTGCCAGCAGCTACGGACCAATCGACAATGAGCAGTTCTTC
TRBJ2-2 - - TRBV4-1 CASSQEWGGGYTGELFF TGCGCCAGCAGCCAAGAGTGGGGCGGGGGCTACACCGGGGAGCTGTTTTTT
TRBJ2-1 - - TRBV4-1 CASSQVTAEQFF TGCGCCAGCAGCCAAGTTACAGCTGAGCAGTTCTTC
TRBJ2-1 - TRBD2 TRBV2 CASIAAGGNEQFF TGTGCCAGCATCGCAGCGGGGGGGAATGAGCAGTTCTTC
TRBJ2-5 - - TRBV5-4 CASSPTPQEKKETQYF TGTGCCAGCAGCCCGACGCCCCAAGAAAAAAAAGAGACCCAGTACTTC
TRBJ2-1 few TRBD2 TRBV5-4 CASSLSGEQFF TGTGCCAGCAGCCTTAGCGGGGAGCAGTTCTTC
TRBJ2-7 - - TRBV19 CASSYAGIEYEQYF TGTGCCAGTAGCTACGCAGGAATTGAGTACGAGCAGTACTTC
TRBJ2-1 - - TRBV7-6 CASSLIPGGSGYNEQFF TGTGCCAGCAGCTTAATCCCGGGGGGCAGCGGCTACAATGAGCAGTTCTTC
TRBJ1-2 once TRBD1 TRBV9 CASSVVTGGFYGYTF TGTGCCAGCAGCGTAGTAACAGGGGGCTTCTATGGCTACACCTTC
TRBJ1-3 - - TRBV19 CASSIYRSSGNTIYF TGTGCCAGTAGTATCTACAGGAGCTCTGGAAACACCATATATTTT
TRBJ2-2 once TRBD2 TRBV29-1 CSVEDGSGRDGELFF TGCAGCGTTGAAGATGGTAGCGGGAGGGACGGGGAGCTGTTTTTT
TRBJ2-2 once TRBD2 TRBV6-5 CASSPSGGAGELFF TGTGCCAGCAGTCCTAGCGGGGGGGCCGGGGAGCTGTTTTTT